A selection of T cell receptor beta chains follows, all from one sample in a study of human T cells and chemical hapten exposure. TCRdb processed the RACE reads anew with MiXCR; each CDR3 protein has one entry. The top ten clones hold 2.9% of a sample with roughly 100,000 distinct CDR3 sequences, approximately 9% of them seen once. The sequenced sample consisted of whole blood. The receptors shown here come from a female donor in good health. Some clones in this sample may be carry-over from other donors' samples. Both conserved end residues are part of each CDR3. Fields, in order: D gene, CDR3 length, clone size, J gene, V gene, CDR3 protein, CDR3 DNA. D genes are given only for firm matches. Some rows have no size entry. The others give once, few or many, or a class for an expanded clone.

.,19,few,TRBJ2-5,TRBV7-9,CASSRLPPLATAYQETQYF,TGTGCCAGCAGCAGATTGCCTCCCCTTGCCACAGCGTACCAAGAGACCCAGTACTTC
.,16,few,TRBJ2-3,TRBV4-2,CASSPGESRSTDTQYF,TGTGCCAGCAGCCCCGGAGAGTCCCGGAGCACAGATACGCAGTATTTT
.,15,many,TRBJ1-1,TRBV4-2,CASSRPTTENTEAFF,TGTGCCAGCAGCCGCCCAACGACCGAGAACACTGAAGCTTTCTTT
.,17,.,TRBJ2-7,TRBV4-1,CASSQEVQVVYSYEQYF,TGCGCCAGCAGCCAAGAGGTACAGGTAGTTTATTCCTACGAGCAGTACTTC
.,14,many,TRBJ2-1,TRBV20-1,CSAPGGSSYNEQFF,TGCAGTGCTCCGGGGGGCAGCTCCTACAATGAGCAGTTCTTC
.,15,.,TRBJ2-1,TRBV2,CASSGLETTYNEQFF,TGTGCCAGCAGTGGATTGGAGACAACCTACAATGAGCAGTTCTTC
TRBD1,15,many,TRBJ1-2,TRBV28,CASSLIADRGNGYTF,TGTGCCAGCAGCCTCATCGCGGACAGGGGCAATGGCTACACCTTC
.,11,.,TRBJ1-1,TRBV20-1,CSAVRGAEAFF,TGCAGTGCGGTTCGGGGGGCTGAAGCTTTCTTT
TRBD1,16,many,TRBJ2-2,TRBV5-1,CASSLAAGGNTGELFF,TGCGCCAGCAGCTTGGCAGCAGGGGGCAACACCGGGGAGCTGTTTTTT
.,13,.,TRBJ1-4,TRBV9,CASSEGSREKLFF,TGTGCCAGCAGCGAGGGGAGTCGGGAAAAACTGTTTTTT
.,14,few,TRBJ2-3,TRBV4-2,CASSLGTFTDTQYF,TGTGCCAGCAGCCTGGGGACTTTCACAGATACGCAGTATTTT
TRBD1,14,few,TRBJ2-7,TRBV28,CASRTDRILYEQYF,TGTGCCAGCAGAACGGACAGGATCCTGTACGAGCAGTACTTC
.,16,.,TRBJ2-1,TRBV28,CASSSLRGLSYNEQFF,TGTGCCAGCAGTTCCCTACGGGGGCTCTCCTACAATGAGCAGTTCTTC
.,14,.,TRBJ2-3,TRBV2,CASRVTKEVDTQYF,TGTGCCAGCAGAGTGACTAAGGAGGTAGATACGCAGTATTTT
TRBD1,10,few,TRBJ2-7,TRBV12-3/TRBV12-4,CASAGGEQYF,TGTGCCAGTGCAGGGGGTGAGCAGTACTTC
.,16,.,TRBJ1-1,TRBV28,CASSFGQGRVNTEAFF,TGTGCCAGCAGTTTTGGTCAGGGGAGAGTGAACACTGAAGCTTTCTTT